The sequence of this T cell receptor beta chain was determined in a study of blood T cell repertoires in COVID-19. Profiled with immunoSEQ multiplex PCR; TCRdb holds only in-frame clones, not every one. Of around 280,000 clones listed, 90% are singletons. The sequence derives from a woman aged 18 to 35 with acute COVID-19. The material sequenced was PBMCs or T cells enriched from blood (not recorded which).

The CDR3 nucleotides read TGTGCCAGCCTCCTAACCGGGGTCAACTACGAGCAGTACTTC. It yields the protein CASLLTGVNYEQYF. The chain carries TRBV2 and TRBJ2-7; a weak D match, TRBD2 (5 bases). Germline values: CDR1 SNHLY, CDR2 FYNNEI. The CDR3 consists of 14 residues. The germline V and J ends were trimmed by 8 bases and 3 bases, with 17 bases remaining between them.